The entry below describes one TCR beta chain. No antigen is known for it. This sample was included in a study of blood T cells in healthy people across ages. CDR3 length equals 15 residues. Per the germline V gene, CDR1 is LGHNA and CDR2 is YNFKEQ. V lost 4 bases to trimming and J lost 4 bases; unmatched junction nucleotides: 9. Primed by a sample-barcoded 5' primer and a J-beta primer mix, a second PCR proceeded for 7 to 11 cycles. TCRdb reprocessed the 5' RACE reads via MiXCR and lists one record per CDR3 protein. Among fewer than 800,000 distinct CDR3 sequences, approximately 31% were seen once, and the ten largest hold 15%. Whole-study results and caveats: Estimates drawn from one million T cells were deemed to understate diversity.

Specimen: blood. The chain is built from TRBV4-2 and TRBJ1-1; 7 nucleotides align to TRBD1. The receptor was derived from a woman at least 80 years old in good health. CDR3 loop: CASSPRDREGTEAFF. Here the CDR3 DNA reads TGTGCCAGCAGCCCCAGAGACAGGGAGGGCACTGAAGCTTTCTTT.